This T cell receptor beta chain was obtained from a study of cytomegalovirus exposure and HLA in healthy donors. Study-wide context: Across a few hundred genotyped donors, more than 75% landed in the Caucasian-associated ancestry cluster.

Notes on this clone: Its antigen is not known. This CDR3 is also generated by other DNA sequences in the sample.

Germline-derived CDR1 and CDR2 are MNHNY and SVGAGI (reference sequence). Trimming cost V 7 bases and J 5 bases; bases outside gene matches: 9. This CDR3 has 14 residues. Broader study findings: The listing of some 170 TCR beta chains classed them as cytomegalovirus-associated.

Donors consisted of healthy bone marrow donors. Vbeta (60) and Jbeta (13) primers were used in the PCR. The data were produced by immunoSEQ multiplex PCR, yet TCRdb's version contains in-frame clones alone and is incomplete. The sample has approximately 210,000 clones; roughly 80% are singletons. This chain connects TRBV6-6 to TRBJ1-1, with TRBD1 identical over 8 bases. Sequencing was done on a sample of PBMCs. The receptor was derived from a male donor in good health and CMV-seropositive. CDR3 sequence: CASIRQGAGTEAFF. The CDR3 nucleotides read TGTGCCAGCATTCGGCAGGGGGCGGGAACTGAAGCTTTCTTT.